Shown below are 8 T cell receptor beta chains from a single sample sequenced in a study of blood T cell repertoires in COVID-19. Assay used: immunoSEQ multiplex PCR; TCRdb lists only in-frame clones, some missing. The profile shows around 89,000 clones, 72% of them singletons. The sequenced material came from peripheral blood. These receptors were taken from a woman older than 75 with acute or convalescent COVID-19.

V is TRBV4-3 and J is TRBJ2-1; tentatively, D is TRBD2 (7 bases). Per germline, CDR1 LGHNA and CDR2 YSLEER. Trimming removed 3 bases at V and 2 bases at J, with 23 bases between. This CDR3 is built from 19 residues. CDR3 sequence (DNA): TGCGCCAGCAGCCAGACCCTCGAGGGGGGGCCGTATCCCTACAATGAGCAGTTCTTC. As protein: CASSQTLEGGPYPYNEQFF.

Concerning this clone itself: Other DNA sequences within the sample encode an identical CDR3. The chain recombines TRBV28 with TRBJ1-4; TRBD1 matches 9 bases. CDR3 length: 14 amino acids. The germline CDR1 and CDR2 sequences are MDHEN and SYDVKM. V dropped 6 bases and J dropped 7; count of bases not matched to a gene: 6. CDR3 bases: TGTGCCAGCAGCTCCCCGGACAGGGGTGAAAAACTGTTTTTT. This sequence encodes CASSSPDRGEKLFF.

V usage is TRBV2 and J usage is TRBJ2-3, with 10 bases aligning to TRBD1. The CDR3 is made up of 14 amino acids. Trimming at V came to 5 bases and at J to 5 bases, leaving 4 bases not matched to a gene. The germline V gene has CDR1 SNHLY and CDR2 FYNNEI. The CDR3 spells CASSRRTGGDTQYF. CDR3 nucleotide sequence: TGTGCCAGCAGTCGGAGGACAGGGGGAGATACGCAGTATTTT.

The table lists this clone with a count of one. V gene TRBV5-8 combines with J gene TRBJ2-2, with D possibly TRBD1 on 6 matching bases. CDR1 is SGHTS, CDR2 YDEGEE, per germline. The CDR3 contains 15 residues. Deletions cut 4 bases from V and 3 bases from J, with 13 bases between. For the CDR3, the DNA is TGTGCCAGCAGCCCCGGGACATCTTACACCGGGGAGCTGTTTTTT. It specifies CASSPGTSYTGELFF.

The chain has TRBV6-5 and TRBJ2-7; weak D call: TRBD2 (7 bases). Looked up from germline, CDR1 is MNHEY and CDR2 is SVGAGI. This CDR3 spans 16 amino acids. V gave up 4 bases and J gave up 1 base, with 17 bases separating them. The CDR3: CASSLRGGRGSYEQYF. CDR3 bases: TGTGCCAGCAGTTTGAGGGGGGGGCGCGGGTCCTACGAGCAGTACTTC.

The V call is TRBV7-6, the J call TRBJ2-2, with no clear D. The CDR3 has 15 residues. V was trimmed by 1 base and J by 0 bases, leaving 6 bases between them. Germline V gene lookup returns CDR1 SGHVS and CDR2 FNYEAQ. The CDR3 reads CASSLGGANTGELFF. The CDR3, as DNA: TGTGCCAGCAGCTTAGGAGGCGCGAACACCGGGGAGCTGTTTTTT.

CDR3: CASSFTSAVILSYNEQFF. The CDR3 DNA reads TGTGCCAGCAGCTTTACAAGCGCCGTGATATTATCCTACAATGAGCAGTTCTTC. V and J are TRBV7-6 and TRBJ2-1; D uncertain. The V end was cut by 3 bases, the J end by 1 base, with 19 bases between. CDR3 length: 18 amino acids. Germline CDR1 is SGHVS and CDR2 is FNYEAQ. The variable domain in full, with the rest retrieved from reference TRBV7-6 and TRBJ2-1, is GAGVSQSPRYKVTKRGQDVALRCDPISGHVSLYWYRQALGQGPEFLTYFNYEAQQDKSGLPNDRFSAERPEGSISTLTIQRTEQRDSAMYRCASSFTSAVILSYNEQFFGPGTRLTVL.

About this clone: Other DNA sequences in the same sample also yield this CDR3. J is TRBJ2-5 and V is TRBV5-4; D is possibly TRBD2 (5 bases). The germline CDR1 and CDR2 sequences are SGHNT and YYREEE (reference sequence). The CDR3 spans 15 residues. Trimming pared 0 bases from V and 1 base from J, leaving 10 bases between. The CDR3 DNA is TGTGCCAGCAGCTTGGTGGTGGCGGGCCAAGAGACCCAGTACTTC. It specifies CASSLVVAGQETQYF.